Sequencing of this T cell receptor (beta chain) was carried out in a study of blood T cell repertoires in COVID-19. V gave up 3 bases and J gave up 5 bases; unmatched junction bases: 7. The CDR3 contains 17 residues. Germline CDR1 and CDR2: MNHNS and SASEGT. TCRdb keeps only in-frame clones here, not all; method: immunoSEQ multiplex PCR. This table has some 200,000 clones, approximately 84% appearing once. The sequence derives from a woman between 45 and 65 years old with active or convalescent COVID-19. The chain couples TRBV6-1 to TRBJ2-3, with 14 nucleotides matching TRBD2. The sequencing input was peripheral blood. CDR3 nucleotide sequence: TGTGCCAGCAGTGACCGACTAGCGGGGGGGTATAGAGATACGCAGTATTTT. This sequence encodes CASSDRLAGGYRDTQYF.